A selection of T cell receptor beta chains follows, all from one sample in a study of T cells in Graves' hyperthyroidism and ophthalmopathy. TCRdb ran MiXCR on the multiplex PCR reads and lists one entry per CDR3 protein. The repertoire includes 750,000 to 900,000 distinct CDR3 sequences, 35% to 45% of them detected once, and approximately 8.7% sits in the top ten. Sequencing was done on a sample of blood. The origin of the receptors is a man between 18 and 29 years old with Graves' hyperthyroidism. Each CDR3 is given without its conserved first and last residue. Each record gives: V gene, J gene, CDR3 protein.

V: TRBV7-2
J: TRBJ1-1
CDR3: ASSLGERQKAF

V: TRBV7-9
J: TRBJ1-5
CDR3: ASSHPQGVNQPQH

V: TRBV4-1
J: TRBJ1-1
CDR3: ASSRIGAHTEAF

V: TRBV2
J: TRBJ1-5
CDR3: ASSLRPENQPQH

V: TRBV10-3
J: TRBJ2-2
CDR3: AISESRPNTGELF

V: TRBV7-8
J: TRBJ2-2
CDR3: ASSFLRGRAQTGELF

V: TRBV24-1
J: TRBJ2-2
CDR3: ATSDGTGATGELF

V: TRBV4-1
J: TRBJ2-5
CDR3: ASSHFLAWGETQY

V: TRBV15
J: TRBJ2-7
CDR3: ATSPTEQGVTYEQY

V: TRBV24-1
J: TRBJ2-3
CDR3: ATSDWPQRGNTDTQY

V: TRBV12-3/TRBV12-4
J: TRBJ1-6
CDR3: ASREPNSPLH

V: TRBV9
J: TRBJ2-5
CDR3: ASSVEGDRETQY